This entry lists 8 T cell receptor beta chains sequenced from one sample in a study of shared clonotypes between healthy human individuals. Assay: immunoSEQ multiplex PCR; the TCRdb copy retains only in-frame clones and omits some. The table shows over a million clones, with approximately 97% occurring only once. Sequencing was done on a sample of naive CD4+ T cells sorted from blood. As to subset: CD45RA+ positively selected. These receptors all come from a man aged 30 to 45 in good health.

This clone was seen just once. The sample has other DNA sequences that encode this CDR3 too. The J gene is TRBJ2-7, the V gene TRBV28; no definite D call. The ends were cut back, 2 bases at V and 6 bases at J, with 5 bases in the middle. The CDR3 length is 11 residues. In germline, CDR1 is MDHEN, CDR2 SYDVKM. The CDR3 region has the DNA TGTGCCAGCAGTTTAGGATCCGAGCAGTACTTC. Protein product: CASSLGSEQYF. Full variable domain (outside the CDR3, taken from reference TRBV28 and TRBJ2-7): DVKVTQSSRYLVKRTGEKVFLECVQDMDHENMFWYRQDPGLGLRLIYFSYDVKMKEKGDIPEGYSVSREKKERFSLILESASTNQTSMYLCASSLGSEQYFGPGTRLTVT.

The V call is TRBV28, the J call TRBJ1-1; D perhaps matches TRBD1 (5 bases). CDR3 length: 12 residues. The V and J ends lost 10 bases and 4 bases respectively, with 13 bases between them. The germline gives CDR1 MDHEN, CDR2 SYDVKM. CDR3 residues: CATGGGVTEAFF. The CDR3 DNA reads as TGTGCCACCGGGGGTGGGGTCACTGAAGCTTTCTTT. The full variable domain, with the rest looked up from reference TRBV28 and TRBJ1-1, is DVKVTQSSRYLVKRTGEKVFLECVQDMDHENMFWYRQDPGLGLRLIYFSYDVKMKEKGDIPEGYSVSREKKERFSLILESASTNQTSMYLCATGGGVTEAFFGQGTRLTVV.

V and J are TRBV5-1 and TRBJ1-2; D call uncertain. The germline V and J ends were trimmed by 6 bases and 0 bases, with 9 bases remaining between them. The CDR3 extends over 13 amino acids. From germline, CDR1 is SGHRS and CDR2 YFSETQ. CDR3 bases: TGCGCCAGCACAGATTTTTCTAACTATGGCTACACCTTC. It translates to CASTDFSNYGYTF.

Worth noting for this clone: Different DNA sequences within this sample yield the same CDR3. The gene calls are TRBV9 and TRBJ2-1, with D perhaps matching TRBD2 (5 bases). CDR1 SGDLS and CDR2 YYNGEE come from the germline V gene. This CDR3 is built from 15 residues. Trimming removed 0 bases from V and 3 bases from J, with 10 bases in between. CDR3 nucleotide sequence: TGTGCCAGCAGCGTAGAGGGAGATTTCTACAATGAGCAGTTCTTC. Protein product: CASSVEGDFYNEQFF.

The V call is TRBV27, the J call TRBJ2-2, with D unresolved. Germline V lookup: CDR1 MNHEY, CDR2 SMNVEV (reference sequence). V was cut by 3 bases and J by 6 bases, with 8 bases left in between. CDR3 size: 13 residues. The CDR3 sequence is CASSFSVPGELFF. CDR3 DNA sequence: TGTGCCAGCAGTTTTTCAGTGCCCGGGGAGCTGTTTTTT.

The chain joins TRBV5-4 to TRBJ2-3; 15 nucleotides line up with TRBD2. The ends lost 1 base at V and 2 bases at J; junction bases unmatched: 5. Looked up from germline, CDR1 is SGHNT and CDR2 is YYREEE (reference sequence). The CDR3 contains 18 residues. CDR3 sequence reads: CASSLRRTSGRATDTQYF. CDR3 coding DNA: TGTGCCAGCAGCTTGCGTAGGACTAGCGGGAGGGCCACAGATACGCAGTATTTT.

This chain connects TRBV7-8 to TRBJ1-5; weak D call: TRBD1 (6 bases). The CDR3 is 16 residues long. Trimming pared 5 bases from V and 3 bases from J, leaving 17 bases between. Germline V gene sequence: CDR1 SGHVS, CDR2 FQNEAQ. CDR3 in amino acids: CASSTLRAGVNQPQHF. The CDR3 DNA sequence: TGTGCCAGCAGCACCCTAAGGGCAGGGGTCAATCAGCCCCAGCATTTT. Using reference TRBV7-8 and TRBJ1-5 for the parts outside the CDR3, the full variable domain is GAGVSQSPRYKVAKRGQDVALRCDPISGHVSLFWYQQALGQGPEFLTYFQNEAQLDKSGLPSDRFFAERPEGSVSTLKIQRTQQEDSAVYLCASSTLRAGVNQPQHFGDGTRLSIL.

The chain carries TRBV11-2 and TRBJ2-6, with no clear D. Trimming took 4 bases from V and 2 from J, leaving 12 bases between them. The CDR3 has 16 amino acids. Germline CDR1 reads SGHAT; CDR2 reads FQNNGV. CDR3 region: CASSYRRVAGANVLTF. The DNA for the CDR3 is TGTGCCAGCAGCTACAGACGGGTGGCTGGGGCCAACGTCCTGACTTTC. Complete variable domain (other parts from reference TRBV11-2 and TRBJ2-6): EAGVAQSPRYKIIEKRQSVAFWCNPISGHATLYWYQQILGQGPKLLIQFQNNGVVDDSQLPKDRFSAERLKGVDSTLKIQPAKLEDSAVYLCASSYRRVAGANVLTFGAGSRLTVL.